The 30 T cell receptor beta chains presented below share a single source sample, sequenced in a study of T cells after posttransplantation cyclophosphamide. This table comes from immunoSEQ multiplex PCR, and its TCRdb copy is limited to in-frame clones, with some not included. The sample shows some 40,000 clones, none of them appearing just once. Sequenced material: PBMCs. These TCRs come from a man aged 30 to 45 in good health and a related stem cell transplant donor.

This clone was found many times. The J gene is TRBJ1-1, the V gene TRBV15, with D possibly TRBD1 on 6 matching bases. The CDR3 totals 15 residues. V lost 0 bases and J 0 bases, leaving 8 bases between the germline ends. Germline loops: CDR1 LNHNV, CDR2 YYDKDF (reference sequence). In nucleotides, the CDR3 is TGTGCCACCAGCAGAGAGCAGGGGATGAACACTGAAGCTTTCTTT. Its translation: CATSREQGMNTEAFF. Full variable domain (outside the CDR3, taken from reference TRBV15 and TRBJ1-1): DAMVIQNPRYQVTQFGKPVTLSCSQTLNHNVMYWYQQKSSQAPKLLFHYYDKDFNNEADTPDNFQSRRPNTSFCFLDIRSPGLGDTAMYLCATSREQGMNTEAFFGQGTRLTVV.

This clone was counted at least ten times. The rearrangement joins TRBV29-1 to TRBJ1-1; D is undetermined. The germline CDR1 and CDR2 sequences are SQVTM and ANQGSEA. Trimming removed 5 bases from V and 9 bases from J, with 19 bases in between. The CDR3 is 13 amino acids. The CDR3 DNA sequence: TGCAGCGTTACGCCGACCCAGCCGGGTCAAGCTTTCTTT. Protein: CSVTPTQPGQAFF.

The V and J genes are TRBV9 and TRBJ1-2; D is undetermined. The germline V gene has CDR1 SGDLS and CDR2 YYNGEE. CDR3 length equals 19 residues. V was clipped by 1 base and J by 7 bases, with 29 bases between them. The CDR3 loop reads CASSVSSTGLGDKYLGYTF. The CDR3 DNA follows: TGTGCCAGCAGCGTATCATCCACGGGGTTGGGAGACAAGTACCTTGGCTACACCTTC.

This clone showed up many times. The sample contains more than one DNA sequence encoding this CDR3. The chain carries TRBV4-3 and TRBJ1-1, with D unresolved. The V end lost 1 base, the J end lost 1 base, and 4 bases lay between the germline ends. Per germline, CDR1 LGHNA and CDR2 YSLEER. The CDR3 has 13 amino acids. CDR3 region: CASSQVRNTEAFF. CDR3 DNA: TGCGCCAGCAGCCAAGTCAGGAACACTGAAGCTTTCTTT.

This clone was counted many times. The J gene is TRBJ1-1, the V gene TRBV7-2, with a possible D match to TRBD1 (5 bases). V was trimmed by 5 bases and J by 11 bases, leaving 18 bases between them. Germline V gene lookup returns CDR1 SGHTA and CDR2 FQGNSA. The CDR3 consists of 13 residues. CDR3: CASSRGGSPGAFF. The CDR3, as DNA: TGTGCCAGCAGCCGGGGGGGATCACCGGGGGCTTTCTTT.

This clone was recorded at least ten times. The chain couples TRBV2 to TRBJ1-6, with TRBD1 as a possible D gene (6 bases). The V gene lost 3 bases and the J gene lost 0 bases, with 12 bases spanning the gap. There are 17 residues in the CDR3. Germline V gives CDR1 SNHLY, CDR2 FYNNEI. The CDR3 coding sequence is TGTGCCAGCAGTGATTGGGGGCCCAGCTCCTATAATTCACCCCTCCACTTT. It specifies CASSDWGPSSYNSPLHF.

The chain uses TRBV29-1 and TRBJ1-2, with D unclear. There are 13 residues in the CDR3. Looked up from germline, CDR1 is SQVTM and CDR2 is ANQGSEA. The ends were cut back, 1 base at V and 6 bases at J, with 12 bases in the middle. The CDR3: CSVEVPTLNGYTF. The CDR3 region has the DNA TGCAGCGTTGAAGTCCCTACCCTCAATGGCTACACCTTC. Filled out from reference TRBV29-1 and TRBJ1-2, the complete variable domain reads SAVISQKPSRDICQRGTSLTIQCQVDSQVTMMFWYRQQPGQSLTLIATANQGSEATYESGFVIDKFPISRPNLTFSTLTVSNMSPEDSSIYLCSVEVPTLNGYTFGSGTRLTVV.

The rearrangement joins TRBV29-1 to TRBJ2-3; D is unresolved. This CDR3 comprises 14 residues. Per the germline V gene, CDR1 is SQVTM and CDR2 is ANQGSEA. V was clipped by 7 bases and J by 2 bases, with 16 bases between them. The CDR3 DNA is TGCAGCGCCTATAGTATCCTCCACACAGATACGCAGTATTTT. Amino acids: CSAYSILHTDTQYF.

This clone was seen many times. This chain uses TRBV5-1 with TRBJ2-7; TRBD1 aligns across 10 bases. CDR3 length: 14 amino acids. Germline lookup yields CDR1 SGHRS and CDR2 YFSETQ. The trim removed 4 bases at V and 1 base at J, leaving 2 bases unmatched. As DNA, the CDR3 is TGCGCCAGCAGCGGACAGGGGGGATCCTACGAGCAGTACTTC. Translation gives CASSGQGGSYEQYF.

This clone was counted many times. The chain carries TRBV4-1 and TRBJ2-3, with 10 bases identical to TRBD2. The CDR3 runs to 17 residues. Germline-derived CDR1 and CDR2 are MGHRA and YSYEKL. J lost 4 bases, V lost 0 bases, and 7 bases had no gene match. CDR3 sequence: CASSQDGSGGAADTQYF. The CDR3 nucleotides are TGCGCCAGCAGCCAAGATGGGAGCGGGGGGGCCGCAGATACGCAGTATTTT.

Ten or more counts support this clone. The J gene is TRBJ1-1, the V gene TRBV29-1; no clear D. CDR1 and CDR2 from the germline V gene are SQVTM and ANQGSEA. This CDR3 contains 12 residues. V was pared by 4 bases and J by 4 bases, with 10 bases between. The CDR3 loop is CSVVPGSTEAFF. For the CDR3, the DNA is TGCAGCGTTGTCCCGGGGAGCACTGAAGCTTTCTTT.

This clone was detected ten times or more. CDR3 sequence: CASGTRRMNEQFF. The CDR3 bases are TGTGCCAGTGGGACTAGAAGAATGAATGAGCAGTTCTTC. This chain joins TRBV13 and TRBJ2-1; TRBD2 agrees at 8 bases. CDR3 length equals 13 residues. Germline CDR1 is PRHDT and CDR2 is FYEKMQ (reference sequence). V shed 9 bases, J shed 7 bases, and the junction held 8 bases outside the gene matches.

V gene TRBV24-1 combines with J gene TRBJ2-3; D possibly corresponds to TRBD1 (5 bases). The V end was cut by 4 bases, the J end by 6 bases, with 16 bases between. CDR1 and CDR2 from the germline V gene are KGHDR and SFDVKD. CDR3 length: 15 amino acids. The CDR3 here is CATSDPGQGSDTQYF. Written as DNA, the CDR3 is TGTGCCACCAGTGACCCCGGGCAGGGCAGCGATACGCAGTATTTT.

This clone was counted many times. The V and J genes are TRBV6-4 and TRBJ1-2; tentative D call: TRBD1 (5 bases). The CDR3 totals 14 residues. Germline V gives CDR1 MRHNA, CDR2 SNTAGT. V shed 0 bases and J shed 6 bases, with 11 bases lying between them. The CDR3 nucleotides read TGTGCCAGCAGTGACTCAGCCGGCAGGGATGGCTACACCTTC. Its translation: CASSDSAGRDGYTF.

This clone was seen more than once but under ten times. The chain recombines TRBV9 with TRBJ2-1; 9 bases match TRBD1. The CDR3 is made up of 17 amino acids. V dropped 1 base and J dropped 0; count of bases not matched to a gene: 5. Germline lookup yields CDR1 SGDLS and CDR2 YYNGEE. CDR3 DNA: TGTGCCAGCAGCGTACAGGACAGGGGCTCCTCCTACAATGAGCAGTTCTTC. Its translation is CASSVQDRGSSYNEQFF.

This clone was recorded at least ten times. The chain recombines TRBV24-1 with TRBJ2-3; a possible D gene is TRBD1 (5 bases). The V gene's germline CDR1 is KGHDR and CDR2 SFDVKD. CDR3 length: 16 residues. Trimming removed 1 base from V and 0 bases from J, with 10 bases in between. CDR3 protein: CATSDFVGASTDTQYF. The CDR3 bases are TGTGCCACCAGTGATTTCGTTGGGGCTAGCACAGATACGCAGTATTTT.

This clone has just a few counts. The gene calls are TRBV9 and TRBJ2-5; 7 positions agree with TRBD1. The germline CDR1 and CDR2 sequences are SGDLS and YYNGEE. The CDR3 length is 15 residues. V was pared by 0 bases and J by 1 base, with 3 bases of the junction left unmatched. The CDR3 here is CASSVERGPQETQYF. The CDR3 bases are TGTGCCAGCAGCGTAGAAAGGGGGCCCCAAGAGACCCAGTACTTC.

This clone came up many times. V is TRBV5-1 and J is TRBJ1-6, with TRBD1 as a possible D gene (6 bases). The CDR3 spans 16 residues. The germline V gene encodes CDR1 SGHRS and CDR2 YFSETQ. V lost 4 bases to trimming and J lost 4 bases, with 15 bases between them. The CDR3 region is CASSPAGADYNSPLHF. For the CDR3, the DNA is TGCGCCAGCAGCCCGGCAGGGGCCGATTATAATTCACCCCTCCACTTT.

The CDR3 nucleotides read TGTGCCAGCAGCTTAGCGCAGGGCCAAGAGACCCAGTACTTC. Encoded protein: CASSLAQGQETQYF. This chain joins TRBV7-7 and TRBJ2-5; TRBD1 might be the D (5 bases). Trimming shortened V by 0 bases and J by 1 base, and 6 bases separated the two germline ends. CDR3 length equals 14 residues. Germline-derived CDR1 and CDR2 are SSHAT and FNYEAQ (reference sequence).

This clone came up many times. V is TRBV14 and J is TRBJ1-6; no clear D. Per the germline V gene, CDR1 is SGHDN and CDR2 is FVKESK. CDR3 size: 12 residues. Trimming took 5 bases from V and 6 from J, leaving 5 bases between them. The CDR3 here is CASSYSNSPLHF. CDR3 sequence (DNA): TGTGCCAGCAGCTACAGTAATTCACCCCTCCACTTT.

This clone was observed at least ten times. The chain links TRBV14 to TRBJ2-5; 8 nucleotides match TRBD2. CDR1 is SGHDN, CDR2 FVKESK, per germline. The CDR3 extends over 18 amino acids. With 4 bases clipped from V and 5 bases from J, the junction kept 18 bases outside the gene matches. CDR3 bases: TGTGCCAGCAGCCTCCGGCCCGGGGGGGCCATTGCCGTTGAGACCCAGTACTTC. It codes for CASSLRPGGAIAVETQYF.

This chain uses TRBV5-1 with TRBJ2-5; maybe TRBD2 (6 bases). The CDR3 covers 17 residues. In germline, CDR1 is SGHRS, CDR2 YFSETQ. V lost 0 bases and J lost 6, with 21 bases in between. DNA for the CDR3: TGCGCCAGCAGCTTGGCGACGAAGCCCCCAGGGAGGCAGACCCAGTACTTC. Protein: CASSLATKPPGRQTQYF.

This clone came up many times. This sequence joins TRBV18 and TRBJ1-2; TRBD1 is a possible D gene (6 bases). V was trimmed by 2 bases and J by 7 bases, leaving 17 bases between them. Germline V lookup: CDR1 KGHSH, CDR2 LQKENI. The CDR3 sequence is 15 residues long. The chain's CDR3 is CASSPEDRRVSGYTF. The CDR3 DNA is TGTGCCAGCTCACCAGAAGACAGGAGGGTCTCTGGCTACACCTTC. Complete variable domain (other parts from reference TRBV18 and TRBJ1-2): NAGVMQNPRHLVRRRGQEARLRCSPMKGHSHVYWYRQLPEEGLKFMVYLQKENIIDESGMPKERFSAEFPKEGPSILRIQQVVRGDSAAYFCASSPEDRRVSGYTFGSGTRLTVV.

This clone was seen repeatedly, ten times or more. The chain couples TRBV2 to TRBJ1-2; TRBD1 aligns across 9 bases. The germline V gene has CDR1 SNHLY and CDR2 FYNNEI. V trimming: 5 bases; J trimming: 7 bases; junction bases outside the gene matches: 5. The CDR3 has 13 amino acids. The CDR3 sequence: CASSLGQGGGYTF. CDR3 bases: TGTGCCAGCAGTCTGGGACAGGGAGGTGGCTACACCTTC.

This clone showed up many times. CDR3 sequence reads: CASSGGAKNIQYF. CDR3 nucleotide sequence: TGTGCCAGCAGCGGGGGGGCCAAAAACATTCAGTACTTC. V and J are TRBV7-2 and TRBJ2-4, with D possibly being TRBD2 (6 bases). The CDR3 runs 13 residues. Trimming removed 5 bases from V and 1 base from J, with 6 bases in between. Germline V gives CDR1 SGHTA, CDR2 FQGNSA.

This chain links TRBV2 with TRBJ2-3, with 9 bases matching TRBD1. Germline CDR1 SNHLY, CDR2 FYNNEI. With V trimmed by 5 bases and J by 5 bases, 8 bases remained unmatched. This CDR3 is built from 15 residues. The CDR3 loop reads CASSKTQGAVDTQYF. The CDR3 region has the DNA TGTGCCAGCAGTAAGACACAGGGGGCGGTAGATACGCAGTATTTT.

At least ten counts were recorded for this clone. The chain carries TRBV12-3 or TRBV12-4 and TRBJ2-7, with a tentative D call TRBD2 (5 bases). The CDR3 sequence is 12 residues long. V was shortened by 2 bases and J by 4 bases, with 6 bases between the two germline ends. The CDR3 is CASSLIAYEQYF. CDR3 bases: TGTGCCAGCAGTTTAATAGCGTACGAGCAGTACTTC.

This clone was counted many times. This sequence joins TRBV19 and TRBJ1-2; unclear D gene. Trimming cost V 4 bases and J 0 bases, with 9 bases left between them. Looked up from germline, CDR1 is LNHDA and CDR2 is SQIVND (reference sequence). The CDR3 consists of 14 residues. The CDR3 reads CASSRLPTNYGYTF. For the CDR3, the DNA is TGTGCCAGTAGTAGACTCCCAACTAACTATGGCTACACCTTC.

There are many counts of this clone. This rearrangement joins TRBV12-3 or TRBV12-4 to TRBJ2-5; 9 bases match TRBD1. Trimming took 6 bases from V and 2 from J; bases not matched to a gene: 7. This CDR3 is built from 15 residues. CDR3 sequence (DNA): TGTGCCAGCAGCATGGACAGGGGAGGACAAGAGACCCAGTACTTC. Residues: CASSMDRGGQETQYF.

This clone has a count of ten or more. This rearrangement joins TRBV19 to TRBJ1-6; D is possibly TRBD1 (6 bases). Trimming stripped 4 bases from V and 8 bases from J, with 21 bases between. Germline V gene data show CDR1 as LNHDA and CDR2 as SQIVND (reference sequence). This CDR3 spans 17 amino acids. CDR3 loop: CASSKGDRNHPYSPLHF. CDR3 bases: TGTGCCAGTAGTAAGGGGGACCGCAACCACCCTTATTCACCCCTCCACTTT.